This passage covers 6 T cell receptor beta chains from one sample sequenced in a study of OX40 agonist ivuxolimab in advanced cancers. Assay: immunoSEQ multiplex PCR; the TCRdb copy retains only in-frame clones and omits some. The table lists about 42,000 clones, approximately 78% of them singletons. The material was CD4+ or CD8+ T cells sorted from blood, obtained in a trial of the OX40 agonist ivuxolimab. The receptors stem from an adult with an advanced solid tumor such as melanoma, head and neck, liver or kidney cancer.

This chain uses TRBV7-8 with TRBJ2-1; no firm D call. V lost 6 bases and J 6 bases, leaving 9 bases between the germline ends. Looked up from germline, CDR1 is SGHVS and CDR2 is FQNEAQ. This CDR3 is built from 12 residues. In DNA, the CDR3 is TGTGCCAGCAGTTACCTTGGCAATGAGCAGTTCTTC. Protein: CASSYLGNEQFF.

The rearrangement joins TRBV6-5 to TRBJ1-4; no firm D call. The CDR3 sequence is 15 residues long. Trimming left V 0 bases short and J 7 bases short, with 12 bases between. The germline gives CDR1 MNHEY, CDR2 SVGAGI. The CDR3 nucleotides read TGTGCCAGCAGTTACTCGGTTGGGGATCTTGAAAAACTGTTTTTT. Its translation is CASSYSVGDLEKLFF.

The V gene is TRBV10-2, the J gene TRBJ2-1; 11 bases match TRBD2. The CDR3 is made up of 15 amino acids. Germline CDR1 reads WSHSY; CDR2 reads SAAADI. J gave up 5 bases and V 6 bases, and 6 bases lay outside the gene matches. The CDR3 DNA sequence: TGCGCCAGCAGCCCACGACTAGCGGGAAACAATGAGCAGTTCTTC. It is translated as CASSPRLAGNNEQFF.

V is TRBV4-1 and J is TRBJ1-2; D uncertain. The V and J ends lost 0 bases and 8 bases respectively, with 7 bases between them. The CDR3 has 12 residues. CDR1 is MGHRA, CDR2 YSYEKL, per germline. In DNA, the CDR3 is TGCGCCAGCAGCCAAGATCAGTACGGCTACACCTTC. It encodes CASSQDQYGYTF.

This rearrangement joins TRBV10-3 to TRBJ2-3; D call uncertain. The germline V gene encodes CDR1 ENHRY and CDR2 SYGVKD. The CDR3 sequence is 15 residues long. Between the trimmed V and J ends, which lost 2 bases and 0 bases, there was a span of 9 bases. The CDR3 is CAISEPVVSTDTQYF. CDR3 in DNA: TGTGCCATCAGTGAGCCGGTTGTGAGCACAGATACGCAGTATTTT.

The CDR3 protein is CAIQDGQGTSYEQYF. The CDR3 DNA follows: TGCGCCATCCAGGACGGACAGGGGACCTCCTACGAGCAGTACTTC. The genes are TRBV10-1 and TRBJ2-7, with 9 bases fitting TRBD1. The CDR3 sequence is 15 residues long. CDR1 WNHNN and CDR2 SYGVQD come from the germline V gene (reference sequence). V dropped 10 bases and J dropped 0; count of bases not matched to a gene: 10.